This T cell receptor (beta chain) was captured by sequencing in a study of shared clonotypes between healthy human individuals. General study results and limits: Among a few donors, around 5% of naive CD4 clonotypes were found in common. Limited genetic and exposure-history diversity came from having few donors.

The CD4+ fraction was divided into a CD45RA+ naive subset and a CD45RA-negative memory subset. A deep-level run was used for the assay. TCRdb's copy holds only in-frame clones and misses some; the assay was immunoSEQ multiplex PCR. The sample shows fewer than 2.5 million clones, 80% to 95% of them seen only once. This clone showed up just once. Its target is unknown. V trimming: 1 base; J trimming: 7 bases; junction bases outside the gene matches: 5. The CDR3 covers 15 residues. Germline V gives CDR1 LNHDA, CDR2 SQIVND (reference sequence). The sequenced sample was naive CD4+ T cells from PBMCs. Subset in this sample: CD45RA+ positively selected. The V call is TRBV19, the J call TRBJ1-5; 9 nucleotides match TRBD1. The TCR comes from a man in his late teens or twenties in good health. Some clones in this sample may be carry-over from other donors' samples. The CDR3 is CASSIVGQGTQPQHF. The DNA for the CDR3 is TGTGCCAGTAGTATAGTAGGACAGGGGACCCAGCCCCAGCATTTT.